This TCR beta chain was observed in a study of blood T cells in healthy people across ages. Study-level findings and limits: Among T cells, TCR beta diversity per million cells dropped roughly linearly as age rose. Relative to aged donors, long-lived donors carried more naive CD4+ cells and displayed higher diversity.

Total RNA amounts of at least 6 micrograms were extracted per sample. A note on this clonotype: What it binds is not known.

With a J-beta primer mix and a sample-barcoded 5' primer, a second PCR ran roughly 6 to 11 cycles. MiXCR, applied by TCRdb to the 5' RACE reads, yields one record per CDR3 protein. The sample carries more than 800,000 distinct CDR3 sequences, 35% to 50% recorded once. The specimen sequenced was blood. The TCR sequence derives from a woman aged 60-75 years in good health.

CDR3 loop: CASSEDSGSPYNEQFF. CDR3 in DNA: TGCGCCAGCAGTGAGGATAGCGGGAGTCCCTACAATGAGCAGTTCTTC. The chain joins TRBV10-1 to TRBJ2-1; TRBD2 matches at 9 bases. V lost 2 bases to trimming and J lost 2 bases; unmatched junction nucleotides: 4. The V gene's germline CDR1 is WNHNN and CDR2 SYGVQD (reference sequence). The CDR3 contains 16 residues.